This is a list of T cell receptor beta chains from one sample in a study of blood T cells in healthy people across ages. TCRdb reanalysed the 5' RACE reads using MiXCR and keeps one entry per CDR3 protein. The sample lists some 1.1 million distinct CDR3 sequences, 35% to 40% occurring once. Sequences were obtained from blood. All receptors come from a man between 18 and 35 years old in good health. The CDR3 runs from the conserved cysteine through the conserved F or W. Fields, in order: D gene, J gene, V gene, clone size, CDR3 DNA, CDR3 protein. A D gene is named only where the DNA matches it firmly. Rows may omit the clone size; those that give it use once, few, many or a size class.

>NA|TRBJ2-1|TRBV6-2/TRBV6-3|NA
TGTGCCAGCAGTTTACAAGCGGGCTTTACCTACAATGAGCAGTTCTTC
CASSLQAGFTYNEQFF
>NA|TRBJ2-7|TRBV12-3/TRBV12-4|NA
TGTGCCAGCAGTTTCCAGTTCTCCGAGCAGTACTTC
CASSFQFSEQYF
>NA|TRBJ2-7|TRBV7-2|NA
TGTGCCAGCAGCCCCCCGGCAGCCTCCTACGAGCAGTACTTC
CASSPPAASYEQYF
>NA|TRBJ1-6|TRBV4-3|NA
TGCGCCAGCAGCCAAGATGGGGATGCACCCCTCCACTTT
CASSQDGDAPLHF
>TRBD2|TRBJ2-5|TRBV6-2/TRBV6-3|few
TGTGCCAGCAGCTCTAGCGGGGGGCGTGAGCAGTACTTC
CASSSSGGREQYF
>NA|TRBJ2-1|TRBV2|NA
TGTGCCAGCAGTGATATGGGACTGCAGGAGTTCTTC
CASSDMGLQEFF
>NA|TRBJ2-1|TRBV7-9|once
TGTGCCAGCAGTTCGGTTGGGTCACCCTACAATGAGCAGTTCTTC
CASSSVGSPYNEQFF
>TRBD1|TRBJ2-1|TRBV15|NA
TGTGCCACCAGCAGAGATCGGACAGGGGGCTCCTACAATGAGCAGTTCTTC
CATSRDRTGGSYNEQFF
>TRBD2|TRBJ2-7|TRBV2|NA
TGTGCCAGCAGGAGAGCGGGGGGGTACAATGAGCAGTACTTC
CASRRAGGYNEQYF
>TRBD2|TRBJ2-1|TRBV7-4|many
TGTGCCAGCAGCTTCCCATTCTCTCTAGCGGGGGACCATGACAATGAGCAGTTCTTC
CASSFPFSLAGDHDNEQFF
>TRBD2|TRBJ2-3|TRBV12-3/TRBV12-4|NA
TGTGCCAGCAGTTTTTGGACTAGCGGGGCAGATACGCAGTATTTT
CASSFWTSGADTQYF
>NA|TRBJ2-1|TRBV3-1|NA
TGTGCCGTAGTAGCGGCGAGCTCCTACAATGAGCAGTTCTTC
CAVVAASSYNEQFF
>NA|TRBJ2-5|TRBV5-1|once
TGCGCCAGCAGCGTCTTACCAGGCCACTCCTACAATGAGCAGTACTTC
CASSVLPGHSYNEQYF
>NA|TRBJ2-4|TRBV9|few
TGTGCCAGCAGCGAGGGGACAAGAGAAACCCAGTACTTC
CASSEGTRETQYF
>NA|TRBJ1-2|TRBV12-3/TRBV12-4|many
TGTGCCAGCAGCGCTCAGTCTAACTATGGCTACACCTTC
CASSAQSNYGYTF
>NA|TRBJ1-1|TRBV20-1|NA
TGCAGTGCTGGTTTTGGCTCCATGAACACTGAAGCTTTCTTT
CSAGFGSMNTEAFF
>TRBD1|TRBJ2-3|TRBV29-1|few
TGCAGCGTGAGGGGGACAGTTACTAGCACAGATACGCAGTATTTT
CSVRGTVTSTDTQYF
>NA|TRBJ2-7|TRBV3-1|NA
TGTGCCAGCAGCCAAGGGAGTAGAGAGGGGTACGAGCAGTACTTC
CASSQGSREGYEQYF
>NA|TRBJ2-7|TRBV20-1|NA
TGCAGTGCTAGTCCTCAGCACTACGAGCAGTACTTC
CSASPQHYEQYF
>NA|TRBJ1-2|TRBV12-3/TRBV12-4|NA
TGTGTCAGCTCTACAACCGGGACCGATAGAATATCCGGCTACACCTTC
CVSSTTGTDRISGYTF
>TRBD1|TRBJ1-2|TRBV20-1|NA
TGCAGTGCTCGCCGACAGGGGGCTCCACCAGACACCTTC
CSARRQGAPPDTF
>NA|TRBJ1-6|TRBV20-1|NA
TGCAGTGCCCTGACAGTTTCAAATTCACCCCTCCACTTT
CSALTVSNSPLHF
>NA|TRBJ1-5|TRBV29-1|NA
TGCAGCGTTGGAATGGCAGGGGATCAGCCCCAGCATTTT
CSVGMAGDQPQHF
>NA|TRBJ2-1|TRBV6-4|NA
TGTGCCAGCAGGACGACACACAACAGCAATGAGCAGTTCTTC
CASRTTHNSNEQFF
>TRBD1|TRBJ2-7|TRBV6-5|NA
TGTGCCAGCAGCACCACCGGGACAGACTCCTACGAGCAGTACTTC
CASSTTGTDSYEQYF
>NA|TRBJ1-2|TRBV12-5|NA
TGTGCTAGTGGTTTGGATAAGTACTCAGGGTATGGCTACACCTTC
CASGLDKYSGYGYTF
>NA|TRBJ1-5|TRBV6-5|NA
TGTGCCAGCAGGATGGTACAGGATCAGCCCCAGCATTTT
CASRMVQDQPQHF
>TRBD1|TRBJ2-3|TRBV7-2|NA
TGTGCCAGCAGCGAGGACAGGGTGGCAAGCACAGATACGCAGTATTTT
CASSEDRVASTDTQYF
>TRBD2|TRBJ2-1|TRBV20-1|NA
TGCAGTGCTAGAGACTGGTGGGGAAGCGGGGAGGTTTACAATGAGCAGTTCTTC
CSARDWWGSGEVYNEQFF
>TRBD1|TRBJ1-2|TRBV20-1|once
TGCGGTGCTAGACCGGGACAGGGAGATTCTAACTATGGCTACACCTTC
CGARPGQGDSNYGYTF
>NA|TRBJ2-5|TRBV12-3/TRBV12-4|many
TGTGCCAGCAGCTTAGAAGGGGAGACCCAGTACTTC
CASSLEGETQYF
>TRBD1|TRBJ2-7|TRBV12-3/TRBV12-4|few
TGTGCCAGCAGTTTAGGACAGGGGGCAAACAATGAGCAGTACTTC
CASSLGQGANNEQYF
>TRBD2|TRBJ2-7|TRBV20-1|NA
TGCAGTGCTAGAAATAGCGGGGGCAGCTCCTACAATGAGCAGTACTTC
CSARNSGGSSYNEQYF
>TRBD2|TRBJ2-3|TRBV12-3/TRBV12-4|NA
TGTGCCAGCAGCGGGGGGGATAGCGGTGCTAGCACAGATACGCAGTATTTT
CASSGGDSGASTDTQYF
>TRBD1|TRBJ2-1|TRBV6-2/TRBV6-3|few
TGTGCCAGCACTAACGGGGACAGGGTCAATGAGCAGTTCTTC
CASTNGDRVNEQFF
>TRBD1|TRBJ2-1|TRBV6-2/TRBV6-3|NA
TGTGCCAGCAGTTACTATTGGACAGGGGCGTTCTTC
CASSYYWTGAFF
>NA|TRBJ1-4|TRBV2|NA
TGTGCCAGCAGCAAAACAGGAAATGAAAAACTGTTTTTT
CASSKTGNEKLFF
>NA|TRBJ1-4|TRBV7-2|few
TGTGCCAGCAGCTTGGACAGTGCCGCAACTAATGAAAAACTGTTTTTT
CASSLDSAATNEKLFF
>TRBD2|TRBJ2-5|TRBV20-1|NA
TGCAGTGCTAGAGTCTCGCAGCGGGGGGCCTCCTACAATGAGCAGTACTTC
CSARVSQRGASYNEQYF
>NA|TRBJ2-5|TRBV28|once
TGTGCCAGCAGGGAGGGCCAAGAGACCCAGTACTTC
CASREGQETQYF
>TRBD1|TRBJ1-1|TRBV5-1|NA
TGCGCCAGCAGCTATACCGGGACAGAGAACACTGAAGCTTTCTTT
CASSYTGTENTEAFF
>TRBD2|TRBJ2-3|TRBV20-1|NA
TGCAGTGCTTGCAAACTAGCGGGGGGGTCCACAGATACGCAGTATTTT
CSACKLAGGSTDTQYF
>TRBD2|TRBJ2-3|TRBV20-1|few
TGCAGTGCATCCTTAGCGGGGGGAGGAGATACGCAGTATTTT
CSASLAGGGDTQYF
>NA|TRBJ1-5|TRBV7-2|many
TGTGCCAGCAGCTTACGGGGTGCGACTCATCAGCCCCAGCATTTT
CASSLRGATHQPQHF
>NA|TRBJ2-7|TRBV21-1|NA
TGTGCCAGCAGCAAAGGGGAAGGGGTGAATTACAATGAGCAGTACTTC
CASSKGEGVNYNEQYF
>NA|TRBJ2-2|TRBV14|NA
TGTGCCAGCAGAGGCACCATTCGGGGCAGGGAAAGATACGGGGAGCTGTTTTTT
CASRGTIRGRERYGELFF
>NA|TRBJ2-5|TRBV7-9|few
TGTGCCAGCAGCCCCCCGCAGGGTTTGTACCAAGAGACCCAGTACTTC
CASSPPQGLYQETQYF
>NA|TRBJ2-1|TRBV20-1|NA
TGCAGTGCCCCTAACACCGGACAAGAGCAGTTCTTC
CSAPNTGQEQFF
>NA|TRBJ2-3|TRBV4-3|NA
TGCGCCAGCAGCCAAGACTCGGGGTTTAGCACAGATACGCAGTATTTT
CASSQDSGFSTDTQYF
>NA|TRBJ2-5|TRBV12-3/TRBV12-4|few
TGTGCCAGCAAACCTTCAACTATCTATGAGCAGTACTTC
CASKPSTIYEQYF
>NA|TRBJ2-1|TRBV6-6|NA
TGTGCCACCGGCCTGACAACTTACAATGAGCAGTTCTTC
CATGLTTYNEQFF
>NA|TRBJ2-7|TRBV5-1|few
TGCGCCAGCAGTAAAGAAGATTACTCCTACGAGCAGTACTTC
CASSKEDYSYEQYF
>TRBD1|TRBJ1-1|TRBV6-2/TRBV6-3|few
TGTGCCAGCAAGACAGGGTGGGGAATACTGATGAACACTGAAGCTTTCTTT
CASKTGWGILMNTEAFF
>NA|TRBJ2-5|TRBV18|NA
TGTGCCAGCTCACCACCGCGGGGAAGAGAGACCCAGTACTTC
CASSPPRGRETQYF
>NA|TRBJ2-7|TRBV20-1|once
TGCAGTGCTAGAGATTGGGCGAGCTCCTACAATGAGCAGTACTTC
CSARDWASSYNEQYF
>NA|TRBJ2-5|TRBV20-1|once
TGCAGTGCCCCCAGCGGGTCGAGGGAGACCCAGTACTTC
CSAPSGSRETQYF
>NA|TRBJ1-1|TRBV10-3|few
TGTGCCACCCGGGGCGTCGCCGATGAAGCTTTCTTT
CATRGVADEAFF
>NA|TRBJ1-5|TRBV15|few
TGTGCCACCAGCAGAGATAGGTCTAAAGCGAGGGATGATCAGCCCCAGCATTTT
CATSRDRSKARDDQPQHF
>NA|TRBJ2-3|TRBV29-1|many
TGCAGCGTTGCGGGGGCGCTTGATACGCAGTATTTT
CSVAGALDTQYF